This passage covers 21 T cell receptor beta chains from one sample sequenced in a study of shared clonotypes between healthy human individuals. TCRdb keeps only in-frame clones here, not all; method: immunoSEQ multiplex PCR. The sample lists about 600,000 clones, around 78% seen once, with about 12% in the top ten. What was sequenced was PBMCs. The receptor source for this set is a woman aged 40 to 50 in good health. Some clones in this sample may be carry-over from other donors' samples.

This clone has ten or more counts. The CDR3 DNA follows: TGTGCCAGCAGTTTATACTCACGGCTAGCGGGAAACGAGCAGTACTTC. Its translation: CASSLYSRLAGNEQYF. The chain joins TRBV27 to TRBJ2-7; 9 nucleotides line up with TRBD2. The germline V gene encodes CDR1 MNHEY and CDR2 SMNVEV (reference sequence). The CDR3 is 16 amino acids. V was pared by 1 base and J by 5 bases, with 9 bases of the junction left unmatched.

Concerning this clone itself: Just one base apart from a much larger clone, this may be a read error. V is TRBV2 and J is TRBJ2-3; D may be TRBD2 (6 bases). Deletions cut 5 bases from V and 0 bases from J, with 9 bases between. Germline assignment: CDR1 SNHLY and CDR2 FYNNEI. CDR3 length: 14 amino acids. The CDR3 DNA follows: TGTGCCAGCAGTCCGGGACTGAGCACAGATACGCAGTATTTT. It codes for CASSPGLSTDTQYF.

This chain joins TRBV7-2 and TRBJ2-7, with D perhaps matching TRBD2 (5 bases). CDR1 and CDR2 (germline): SGHTA, FQGNSA. This CDR3 comprises 13 residues. V was cut by 4 bases and J by 7 bases, with 14 bases left in between. In DNA, the CDR3 is TGTGCCAGCAGCTCCCGTCCGGGGTGGGAGCAGTACTTC. It codes for CASSSRPGWEQYF.

The rearrangement links TRBV28 to TRBJ2-1; possibly TRBD1 for D (5 bases). Germline V lookup: CDR1 MDHEN, CDR2 SYDVKM. The V and J ends lost 8 bases and 6 bases respectively, with 20 bases between them. The CDR3 totals 15 residues. The CDR3 protein is CASSLAQGWSNEQFF. CDR3 in DNA: TGTGCCAGCTCACTGGCTCAGGGTTGGTCCAATGAGCAGTTCTTC.

The genes are TRBV11-2 and TRBJ2-7; D possibly corresponds to TRBD1 (5 bases). The CDR3 covers 13 residues. V was clipped by 6 bases and J by 2 bases, with 11 bases between them. Germline V gene lookup returns CDR1 SGHAT and CDR2 FQNNGV. CDR3 sequence reads: CASSQGIPYEQYF. CDR3 nucleotides: TGTGCCAGCAGTCAGGGAATCCCCTACGAGCAGTACTTC.

The genes are TRBV18 and TRBJ2-2, with D possibly matching TRBD1 (6 bases). Trimming stripped 8 bases from V and 4 bases from J, with 11 bases between. Germline V gene lookup returns CDR1 KGHSH and CDR2 LQKENI. This CDR3 has 13 residues. The CDR3 DNA reads as TGTGCCAGCACACAGGGTTTCACCGGGGAGCTGTTTTTT. Its protein product is CASTQGFTGELFF.

The rearrangement links TRBV2 to TRBJ2-7; 11 bases align to TRBD1. The junction had 11 bases not matched to a gene; V was cut back by 6 bases and J by 4 bases. CDR3 length equals 16 residues. Germline assignment: CDR1 SNHLY and CDR2 FYNNEI. The CDR3 DNA is TGTGCCAGCAGAGGACAGGGGGCGACCTTACTTTACGAGCAGTACTTC. Protein: CASRGQGATLLYEQYF.

V and J are TRBV29-1 and TRBJ2-7; 7 bases line up with TRBD1. The germline gives CDR1 SQVTM, CDR2 ANQGSEA. CDR3 length: 16 residues. The trim removed 1 base at V and 6 bases at J, leaving 15 bases unmatched. In nucleotides, the CDR3 is TGCAGCGTTGAAGGCCGACAGGGCCCGGAGGCGGTCGAGCAGTACTTC. Protein: CSVEGRQGPEAVEQYF.

The chain employs TRBV28 and TRBJ2-7; 9 nucleotides agree with TRBD1. The CDR3 length is 15 residues. V shed 5 bases and J 3 bases; nucleotides not matched to a gene: 8. The V gene's germline CDR1 is MDHEN and CDR2 SYDVKM. This CDR3 is CASSDITGGYYEQYF. In DNA form, the CDR3 reads TGTGCCAGCAGTGACATTACAGGGGGCTACTACGAGCAGTACTTC.

This chain joins TRBV27 and TRBJ1-5; TRBD1 aligns across 8 bases. CDR1 MNHEY and CDR2 SMNVEV come from the germline V gene (reference sequence). There are 14 residues in the CDR3. Trimming took 3 bases from V and 5 from J; bases not matched to a gene: 3. The CDR3 nucleotides read TGTGCCAGCAGTTTCGGACAGGGTGATCAGCCCCAGCATTTT. Translating gives CASSFGQGDQPQHF.

V is TRBV6-1 and J is TRBJ2-7; possibly TRBD2 for D (5 bases). The germline V gene has CDR1 MNHNS and CDR2 SASEGT. CDR3 size: 13 residues. Trimming removed 3 bases at V and 2 bases at J, with 8 bases between. The CDR3 DNA reads TGTGCCAGCAGTGAGGGAGAGACCTACGAGCAGTACTTC. This translates into CASSEGETYEQYF.

This clone was seen a handful of times. This chain uses TRBV7-9 with TRBJ2-7; 7 bases fit TRBD2. The V gene end was trimmed by 5 bases and the J gene end by 7 bases; junction bases not matched to a gene: 14. Germline V gives CDR1 SEHNR, CDR2 FQNEAQ (reference sequence). This CDR3 is built from 15 residues. DNA for the CDR3: TGTGCCAGCAGCCCTCCCGGGACTAAAGGGAGTGAGCAGTACTTC. This translates into CASSPPGTKGSEQYF.

This clone was detected only a few times. V is TRBV4-1 and J is TRBJ2-7; D is unclear. The CDR3 consists of 15 residues. Germline V gene data show CDR1 as MGHRA and CDR2 as YSYEKL. The V and J ends lost 4 bases and 2 bases respectively, with 15 bases between them. The CDR3 nucleotides read TGCGCCAGCAGCCCCTCAAATGCGCAAGCCTACGAGCAGTACTTC. Residues: CASSPSNAQAYEQYF.

In the case of this clone: Other nucleotide sequences in the sample specify the same CDR3. This rearrangement joins TRBV2 to TRBJ2-4; D tentatively reads TRBD1 or TRBD2 (5 bases each). Germline lookup yields CDR1 SNHLY and CDR2 FYNNEI. The CDR3 extends over 15 amino acids. The V end lost 1 base, the J end lost 1 base, and 8 bases lay between the germline ends. CDR3 residues: CASSEGGLAKNIQYF. In nucleotides, the CDR3 is TGTGCCAGCAGTGAAGGGGGGTTGGCCAAAAACATTCAGTACTTC.

This rearrangement joins TRBV4-3 to TRBJ1-6, with unresolved D. Germline V gives CDR1 LGHNA, CDR2 YSLEER. This CDR3 contains 15 residues. Trimming pared 0 bases from V and 8 bases from J, leaving 11 bases between. The CDR3 nucleotides are TGCGCCAGCAGCCAAGATTTTTTGGCGGATTCACCCCTCCACTTT. This encodes CASSQDFLADSPLHF.

This clone was seen once. This sequence joins TRBV5-1 and TRBJ2-3; a weak D match, TRBD2 (6 bases). This CDR3 spans 16 amino acids. Germline V gene data show CDR1 as SGHRS and CDR2 as YFSETQ. V dropped 0 bases and J dropped 0 bases, with 11 bases sitting between them. The CDR3: CASSLGLAWSTDTQYF. The CDR3 DNA sequence: TGCGCCAGCAGCTTGGGTCTAGCGTGGAGCACAGATACGCAGTATTTT.

The chain joins TRBV5-4 to TRBJ2-7, with D perhaps TRBD1 or TRBD2 (6 bases each). Germline V gene sequence: CDR1 SGHNT, CDR2 YYREEE (reference sequence). This CDR3 is built from 13 residues. V dropped 0 bases and J dropped 5 bases, with 9 bases sitting between them. CDR3: CASSLAGADEQYF. In DNA, the CDR3 is TGTGCCAGCAGCTTGGCGGGGGCGGACGAGCAGTACTTC.

This rearrangement joins TRBV30 to TRBJ1-5; TRBD1 aligns across 9 bases. V gave up 5 bases and J gave up 7 bases; unmatched junction bases: 15. This CDR3 region has 16 residues. Germline V CDR1 and CDR2: GTSNPN, SVGIG (reference sequence). The CDR3 coding sequence is TGTGCCTGGGCCCCCTACGGGACAGGGTATGACCAGCCCCAGCATTTT. Protein sequence: CAWAPYGTGYDQPQHF. The full variable domain, rest sourced from reference TRBV30 and TRBJ1-5, is SQTIHQWPATLVQPVGSPLSLECTVEGTSNPNLYWYRQAAGRGLQLLFYSVGIGQISSEVPQNLSASRPQDRQFILSSKKLLLSDSGFYLCAWAPYGTGYDQPQHFGDGTRLSIL.

This sequence joins TRBV7-3 and TRBJ2-1; D remains ambiguous. V was cut by 2 bases and J by 7 bases, with 15 bases left in between. The CDR3 sequence is 15 residues long. Per the germline V gene, CDR1 is SGHTA and CDR2 is FQGTGA. The CDR3 loop is CASSLRASIGNEQFF. CDR3 nucleotide sequence: TGTGCCAGCAGCTTACGGGCTAGTATTGGGAATGAGCAGTTCTTC.

The chain carries TRBV5-5 and TRBJ1-2; 8 positions match TRBD1. From germline, CDR1 is SGHKS and CDR2 YYEKEE (reference sequence). The trim removed 4 bases at V and 4 bases at J, leaving 6 bases unmatched. CDR3 length equals 14 residues. CDR3 sequence (DNA): TGTGCCAGCAGCACGGGGACAGGCGCCTATGGCTACACCTTC. Amino acid sequence: CASSTGTGAYGYTF.

This clone was found a few times. The genes are TRBV29-1 and TRBJ1-1; no clear D. The CDR3 is 14 amino acids. CDR1 and CDR2 (germline): SQVTM, ANQGSEA. The V end lost 5 bases, the J end lost 0 bases, and 13 bases lay between the germline ends. CDR3 bases: TGCAGCGTTAGCATCTTATTACTGAACACTGAAGCTTTCTTT. Translated: CSVSILLLNTEAFF.